The clone carrying this T cell receptor (beta chain) appeared a single time. Its matching antigen is unknown. Measured with immunoSEQ multiplex PCR; TCRdb has only the in-frame clones, and not every one. The repertoire consists of approximately 6,700 clones, with around 60% occurring once and the leading ten covering 42%. The data were taken from a study of CD8 T cell repertoires and HIV-1 epitope variants. CDR3 size: 14 residues. V gave up 1 base and J gave up 3 bases, with 7 bases separating them. CDR1 is MNHEY, CDR2 SMNVEV, per germline (reference sequence). The study, taken as a whole, reports: No clonotypes responded to the TAALDMSHF plasma variant; a few recognized KF9, one HW9.

This chain joins TRBV27 and TRBJ2-1; D is possibly TRBD1 or TRBD2 (5 bases each). The specimen sequenced was cultured CD8+ T cells derived from PBMCs. This receptor was taken from a male donor with HIV. The CDR3: CASSLWGNYNEQFF. For the CDR3, the DNA is TGTGCCAGCAGTTTATGGGGGAACTACAATGAGCAGTTCTTC.